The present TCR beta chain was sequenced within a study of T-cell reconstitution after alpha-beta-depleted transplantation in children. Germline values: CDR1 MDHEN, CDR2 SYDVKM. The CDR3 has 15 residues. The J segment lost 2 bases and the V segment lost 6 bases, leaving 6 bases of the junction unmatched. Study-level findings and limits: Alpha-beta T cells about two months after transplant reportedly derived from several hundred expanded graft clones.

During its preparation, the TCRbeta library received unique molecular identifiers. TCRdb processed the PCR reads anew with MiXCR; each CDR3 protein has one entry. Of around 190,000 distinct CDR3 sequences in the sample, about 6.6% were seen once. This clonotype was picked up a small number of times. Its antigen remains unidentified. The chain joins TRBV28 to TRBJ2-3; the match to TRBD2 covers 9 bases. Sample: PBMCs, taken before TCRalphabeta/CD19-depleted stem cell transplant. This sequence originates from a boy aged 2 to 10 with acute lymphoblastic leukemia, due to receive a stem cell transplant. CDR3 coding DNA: TGTGCCAGCAGGGCCGGGACTAGCCTCACAGATACGCAGTATTTT. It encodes CASRAGTSLTDTQYF.